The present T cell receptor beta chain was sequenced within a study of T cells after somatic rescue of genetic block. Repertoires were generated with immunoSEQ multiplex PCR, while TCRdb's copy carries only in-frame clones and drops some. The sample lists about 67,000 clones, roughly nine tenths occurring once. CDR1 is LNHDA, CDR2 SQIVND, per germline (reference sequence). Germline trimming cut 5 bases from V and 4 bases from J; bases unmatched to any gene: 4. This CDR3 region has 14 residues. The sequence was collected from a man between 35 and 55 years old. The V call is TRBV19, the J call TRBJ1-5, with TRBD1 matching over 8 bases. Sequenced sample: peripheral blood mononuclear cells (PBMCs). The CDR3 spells CASSFQGANQPQHF. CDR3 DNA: TGTGCCAGTAGTTTCCAGGGGGCGAATCAGCCCCAGCATTTT.